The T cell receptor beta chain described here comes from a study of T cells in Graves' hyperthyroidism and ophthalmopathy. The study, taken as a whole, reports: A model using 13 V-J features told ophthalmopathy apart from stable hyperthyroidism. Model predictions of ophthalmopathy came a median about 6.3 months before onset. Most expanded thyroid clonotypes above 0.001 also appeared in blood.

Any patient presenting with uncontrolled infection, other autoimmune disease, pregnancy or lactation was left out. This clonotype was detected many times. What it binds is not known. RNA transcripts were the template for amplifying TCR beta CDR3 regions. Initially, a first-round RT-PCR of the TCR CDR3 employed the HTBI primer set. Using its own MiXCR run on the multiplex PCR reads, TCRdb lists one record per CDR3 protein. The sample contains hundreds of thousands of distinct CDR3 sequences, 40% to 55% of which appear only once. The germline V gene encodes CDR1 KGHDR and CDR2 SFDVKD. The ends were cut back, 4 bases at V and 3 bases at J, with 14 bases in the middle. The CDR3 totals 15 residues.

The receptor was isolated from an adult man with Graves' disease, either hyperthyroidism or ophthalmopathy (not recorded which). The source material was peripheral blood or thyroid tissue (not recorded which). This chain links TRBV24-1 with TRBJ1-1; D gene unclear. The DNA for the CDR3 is TGTGCCACCAGTGACTCAGACGGGTTGGACACTGAAGCTTTCTTT. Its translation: CATSDSDGLDTEAFF.